What follows are 14 T cell receptor beta chains derived from one specimen sequenced in a study of blood T cells in healthy people across ages. The authors ran a second PCR of roughly 7 to 11 cycles using a sample-barcoded 5' primer and a J-beta primer mix. MiXCR was run by TCRdb on the 5' RACE reads, yielding one entry per CDR3 protein. The sample lists 700,000 to 900,000 distinct CDR3 sequences, roughly 24% occurring once. The data also belong to a second study, concerning T cells of mothers and their children.

What was sequenced was blood. Every receptor here comes from a boy aged 5-17 years in good health.

V is TRBV12-3 or TRBV12-4 and J is TRBJ2-3; no reliable D call. The CDR3 totals 15 residues. V gave up 6 bases and J gave up 3 bases, with 16 bases separating them. For the CDR3, the DNA is TGTGCCAGCAGCCCTCAATCTGGTATGACAGATACGCAGTATTTT. It is translated as CASSPQSGMTDTQYF.

In its sample, this clonotype was seen a few times. The rearrangement joins TRBV3-1 to TRBJ2-3; D unclear. The germline V and J ends were trimmed by 1 base and 0 bases, with 8 bases remaining between them. Germline assignment: CDR1 LGHDT and CDR2 YNNKEL (reference sequence). The CDR3 sequence is 15 residues long. The CDR3 reads CASSQGQTSTDTQYF. The CDR3 region has the DNA TGTGCCAGCAGCCAAGGGCAGACGAGCACAGATACGCAGTATTTT.

This clonotype was seen a few times. The chain couples TRBV5-1 to TRBJ2-1; 8 positions agree with TRBD2. CDR1 and CDR2 from the germline V gene are SGHRS and YFSETQ. This CDR3 has 16 residues. V lost 0 bases, J lost 3 bases, and 5 bases stayed unmatched. The CDR3 nucleotides read TGCGCCAGCAGCTTGGGACTAGCGAAAGACTACAATGAGCAGTTCTTC. Protein sequence: CASSLGLAKDYNEQFF.

This clonotype was seen only a few times. The V call is TRBV9, the J call TRBJ1-1; maybe TRBD1 (6 bases). This CDR3 spans 15 amino acids. The V end was cut by 3 bases, the J end by 3 bases, with 15 bases between. The germline V gene encodes CDR1 SGDLS and CDR2 YYNGEE. The CDR3 DNA is TGTGCCAGCAGCGCGGGGGCGGGGAGGGACACTGAAGCTTTCTTT. Its translation is CASSAGAGRDTEAFF. Looking up the rest from reference TRBV9 and TRBJ1-1 gives the full variable domain: DSGVTQTPKHLITATGQRVTLRCSPRSGDLSVYWYQQSLDQGLQFLIQYYNGEERAKGNILERFSAQQFPDLHSELNLSSLELGDSALYFCASSAGAGRDTEAFFGQGTRLTVV.

The chain combines TRBV7-2 with TRBJ2-7; a possible D gene is TRBD2 (6 bases). Per germline, CDR1 SGHTA and CDR2 FQGNSA. CDR3 size: 15 residues. The V end was cut by 4 bases, the J end by 3 bases, with 16 bases between. CDR3 coding DNA: TGTGCCAGCAGCTGGGGGGACGAACAAATCTACGAGCAGTACTTC. It translates to CASSWGDEQIYEQYF.

The chain uses TRBV11-2 and TRBJ1-6; D might be TRBD1 (5 bases). The CDR3 loop spans 16 amino acids. V lost 5 bases and J 4 bases, leaving 15 bases between the germline ends. From germline, CDR1 is SGHAT and CDR2 FQNNGV. CDR3 region: CASSHPLQGYNSPLHF. In nucleotides, the CDR3 is TGTGCCAGCAGCCATCCTCTCCAGGGATATAATTCACCCCTCCACTTT.

The rearrangement links TRBV7-2 to TRBJ1-2; D is perhaps TRBD1 (6 bases). V lost 1 base, J lost 3 bases, and 12 bases lay in between. The CDR3 covers 15 residues. Germline CDR1 SGHTA, CDR2 FQGNSA. In DNA, the CDR3 is TGTGCCAGCAGCTTAGTTCCGGGGGCGGACTATGGCTACACCTTC. Translated, it gives CASSLVPGADYGYTF.

The genes are TRBV27 and TRBJ1-6, with D hard to call. V lost 1 base and J lost 8, with 12 bases in between. CDR1 is MNHEY, CDR2 SMNVEV, per germline (reference sequence). This CDR3 has 15 amino acids. The CDR3 coding sequence is TGTGCCAGCAGTTTATATATGTCCCTCGATTCACCCCTCCACTTT. Encoded protein: CASSLYMSLDSPLHF.

The CDR3 nucleotides are TGCAGTGCTAGAAAGGCTAGCGGGGAAGAGACCCAGTACTTC. Amino acids: CSARKASGEETQYF. V gene TRBV20-1 combines with J gene TRBJ2-5; 9 bases are a match to TRBD2. The J segment lost 3 bases and the V segment lost 2 bases, leaving 4 bases of the junction unmatched. Germline V gene data show CDR1 as DFQATT and CDR2 as SNEGSKA (reference sequence). This CDR3 region has 14 residues.

The V gene is TRBV7-2, the J gene TRBJ2-5; D remains ambiguous. CDR3 length: 16 residues. Germline loops: CDR1 SGHTA, CDR2 FQGNSA. Trimming removed 5 bases from V and 7 bases from J, with 23 bases in between. The CDR3 loop is CASSPASTAFLRTQYF. The CDR3 DNA reads as TGTGCCAGCAGCCCGGCCTCAACTGCTTTTCTGAGGACCCAGTACTTC.

In the case of this clonotype: Germline and junction disagree at one end, which may indicate a read error. The chain links TRBV29-1 to TRBJ1-2, with no clear D. Germline CDR1 SQVTM, CDR2 ANQGSEA. The CDR3 loop spans 13 amino acids. The CDR3 here is CSIEPAGNYGYTF. CDR3 nucleotides: TGCAGCATTGAACCCGCTGGTAACTATGGCTACACCTTC.

This clonotype was detected a few times. This chain links TRBV25-1 with TRBJ2-5, with D perhaps assigned TRBD1 or TRBD2 (6 bases each). V was pared by 0 bases and J by 4 bases, with 18 bases between. Germline loops: CDR1 MGHDK, CDR2 SYGVNS. This CDR3 spans 17 amino acids. CDR3 DNA: TGTGCCAGCAGTGAATATTCAGTAGGGGGGTATCGAGAGACCCAGTACTTC. Amino acids: CASSEYSVGGYRETQYF.

The chain employs TRBV11-2 and TRBJ2-5; the D gene could be TRBD1 or TRBD2 (5 bases each). V was cut by 5 bases and J by 5 bases, with 18 bases left in between. CDR3 size: 15 residues. Germline assignment: CDR1 SGHAT and CDR2 FQNNGV. This CDR3 is CASSQGTRGRETQYF. The DNA of the CDR3 is TGTGCCAGCAGCCAGGGAACCCGGGGCCGGGAGACCCAGTACTTC.

This chain links TRBV5-5 with TRBJ2-5, with 7 bases matching TRBD1. The DNA end is a closer match to TRBJ2-7, so the J assignment may be wrong. The CDR3 is made up of 18 amino acids. The germline gives CDR1 SGHKS, CDR2 YYEKEE (reference sequence). The CDR3 is CASSLPKTGNFGVNEQYF. The CDR3, as DNA: TGTGCCAGCAGCTTGCCGAAGACAGGGAACTTTGGGGTGAACGAGCAGTACTTC.